This is a list of T cell receptor beta chains from one sample in a study of OX40 agonist ivuxolimab in advanced cancers. TCRdb's copy holds only in-frame clones and misses some; the assay was immunoSEQ multiplex PCR. This repertoire shows about 71,000 clones, about nine tenths found once; its top ten account for less than 15%. The sequencing here drew on CD4+ or CD8+ T cells sorted from blood, taken in a trial of the OX40 agonist ivuxolimab. These receptors were collected from an adult with an advanced solid tumor such as melanoma, head and neck, liver or kidney cancer. Both conserved end residues are part of each CDR3. Each record gives: J gene, V gene, clone size, D gene, CDR3 DNA, CDR3 protein. The D gene is left open where the match is weak. Rows may omit the clone size; those that give it use once, few, many or a size class.

J: TRBJ2-3; V: TRBV6-4; size: .; D: .; DNA: TGTGCCAGCGCCCCTGTTAGCGGCGGCACAGATACGCAGTATTTT; CDR3: CASAPVSGGTDTQYF
J: TRBJ2-3; V: TRBV4-1; size: once; D: TRBD2; DNA: TGCGCCAGCAGCCAAGATGGCGGGAGTCTAGATACGCAGTATTTT; CDR3: CASSQDGGSLDTQYF
J: TRBJ2-1; V: TRBV29-1; size: .; D: .; DNA: TGCAGCGTTGAACTAGCCGCCTACAATGAGCAGTTCTTC; CDR3: CSVELAAYNEQFF
J: TRBJ2-2; V: TRBV11-2; size: .; D: .; DNA: TGTGCCAGCACCTCCGTCACCGGGGAGCTGTTTTTT; CDR3: CASTSVTGELFF
J: TRBJ2-3; V: TRBV6-4; size: .; D: TRBD2; DNA: TGTGCCAGCAGTGACTCGACTAGCGGGCACACAGATACGCAGTATTTT; CDR3: CASSDSTSGHTDTQYF
J: TRBJ2-5; V: TRBV11-2; size: .; D: .; DNA: TGTGCCAGCAGCTTAGGAGGTCGTGGGTTGGATCAGTACTTC; CDR3: CASSLGGRGLDQYF
J: TRBJ2-1; V: TRBV2; size: .; D: TRBD1; DNA: TGTGCCAGCAGTGAGGGACAGGGGACGAGGGGTGAGCAGTTCTTC; CDR3: CASSEGQGTRGEQFF
J: TRBJ2-1; V: TRBV7-9; size: .; D: .; DNA: TGTGCCAGCAGCTTATTTGATGAGCAGTTCTTC; CDR3: CASSLFDEQFF
J: TRBJ2-7; V: TRBV25-1; size: once; D: .; DNA: TGTGCCAGCAGTCTGGGTAAAAGCGAGCAGTACTTC; CDR3: CASSLGKSEQYF
J: TRBJ2-5; V: TRBV11-1; size: .; D: .; DNA: TGTGCCAGCAGCCGAGAGATTCAAGAGACCCAGTACTTC; CDR3: CASSREIQETQYF
J: TRBJ2-1; V: TRBV11-2; size: once; D: TRBD2; DNA: TGTGCCAGCAGCGGAGGGACTAGCGGGAAGGCAACCTACAATGAGCAGTTCTTC; CDR3: CASSGGTSGKATYNEQFF